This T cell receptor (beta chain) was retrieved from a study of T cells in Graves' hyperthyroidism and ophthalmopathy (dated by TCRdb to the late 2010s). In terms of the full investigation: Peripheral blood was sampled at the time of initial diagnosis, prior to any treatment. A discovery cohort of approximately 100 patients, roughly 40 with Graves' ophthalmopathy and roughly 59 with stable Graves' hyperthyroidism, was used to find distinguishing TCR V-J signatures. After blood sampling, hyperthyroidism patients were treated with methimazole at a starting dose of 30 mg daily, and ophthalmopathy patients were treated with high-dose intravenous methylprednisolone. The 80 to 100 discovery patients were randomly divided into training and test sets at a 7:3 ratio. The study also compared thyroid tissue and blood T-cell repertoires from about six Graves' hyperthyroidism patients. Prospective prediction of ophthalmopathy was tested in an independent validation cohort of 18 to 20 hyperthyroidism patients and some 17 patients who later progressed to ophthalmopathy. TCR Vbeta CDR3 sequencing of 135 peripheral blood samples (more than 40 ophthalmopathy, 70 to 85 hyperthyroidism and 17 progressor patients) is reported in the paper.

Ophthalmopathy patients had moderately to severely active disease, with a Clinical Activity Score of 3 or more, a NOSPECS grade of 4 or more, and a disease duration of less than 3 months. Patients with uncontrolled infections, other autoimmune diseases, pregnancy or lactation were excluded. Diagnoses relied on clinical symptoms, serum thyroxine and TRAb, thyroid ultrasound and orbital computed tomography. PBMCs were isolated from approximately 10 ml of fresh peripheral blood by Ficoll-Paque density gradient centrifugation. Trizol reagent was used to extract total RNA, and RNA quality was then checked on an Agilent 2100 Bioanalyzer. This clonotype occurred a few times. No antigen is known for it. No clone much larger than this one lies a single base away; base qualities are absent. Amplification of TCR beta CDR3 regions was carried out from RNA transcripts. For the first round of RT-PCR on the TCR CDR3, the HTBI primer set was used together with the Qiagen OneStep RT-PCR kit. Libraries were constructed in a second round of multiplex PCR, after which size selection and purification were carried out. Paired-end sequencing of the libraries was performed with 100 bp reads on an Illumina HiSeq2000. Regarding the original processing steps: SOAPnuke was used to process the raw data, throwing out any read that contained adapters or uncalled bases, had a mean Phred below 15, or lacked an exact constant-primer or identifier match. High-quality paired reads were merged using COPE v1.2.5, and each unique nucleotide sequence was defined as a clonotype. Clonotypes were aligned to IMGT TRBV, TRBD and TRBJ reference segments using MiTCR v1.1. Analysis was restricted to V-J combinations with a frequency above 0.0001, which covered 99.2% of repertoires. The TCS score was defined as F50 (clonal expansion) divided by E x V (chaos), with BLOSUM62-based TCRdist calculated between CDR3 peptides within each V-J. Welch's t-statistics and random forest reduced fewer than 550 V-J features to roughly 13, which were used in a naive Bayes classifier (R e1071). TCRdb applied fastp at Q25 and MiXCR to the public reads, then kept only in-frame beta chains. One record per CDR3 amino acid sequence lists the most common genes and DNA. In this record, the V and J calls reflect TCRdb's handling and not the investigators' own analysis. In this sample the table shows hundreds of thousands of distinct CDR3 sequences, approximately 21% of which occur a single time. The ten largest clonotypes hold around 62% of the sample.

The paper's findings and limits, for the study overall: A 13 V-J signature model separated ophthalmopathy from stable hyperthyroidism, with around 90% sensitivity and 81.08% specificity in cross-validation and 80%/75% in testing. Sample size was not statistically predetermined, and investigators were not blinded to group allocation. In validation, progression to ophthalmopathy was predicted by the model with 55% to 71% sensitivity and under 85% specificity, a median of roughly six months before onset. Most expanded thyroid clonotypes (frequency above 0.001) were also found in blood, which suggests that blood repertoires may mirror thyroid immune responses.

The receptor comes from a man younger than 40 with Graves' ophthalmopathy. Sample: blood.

Read as DNA, the sequence is TGTGCCAGCTCACCAGCGTTTCTCGCGACAGATACGCAGTATTTT. This encodes CASSPAFLATDTQYF. This chain joins TRBV18 to TRBJ2-3; the D gene cannot be named for sure. As encoded in the germline V gene, CDR1 is KGHSH while CDR2 is LQKENI. V drops 2 bases and J drops 3 bases, leaving 12 bases in between. Inclusive of the bounding cysteine and phenylalanine, the CDR3 is 15 residues long. Of all the DNA, just the CDR3 is kept, 45 bases in frame from base 1.